The clone carrying this T cell receptor (beta chain) has more than one count but fewer than ten. What it binds is not known. The data derive from a study of Ad26.COV2.S vaccination and SARS-CoV-2 variants. The sample's treatment: some 20 received Ad26.COV2.S at low or high dose, single or two shots; 5 received placebo; per-sample allocation not given. Sample collection was performed on day 63 after the first vaccine or placebo injection. Boston provided a donor who was an adult aged 18-55 years. Libraries were prepared by immunoSEQ multiplex PCR; TCRdb keeps only in-frame clonotypes and omits some of them. The sample lists approximately 420,000 clones, roughly 90% seen once, with 3.5% to 4% in the top ten. CDR3 length: 13 residues. Looked up from germline, CDR1 is MNHEY and CDR2 is SVGAGI. V lost 9 bases and J lost 3, with 15 bases in between. The study, taken as a whole, reports: Recipients given vaccine exceeded placebo recipients in spike-specific TCR breadth.

V gene TRBV6-5 combines with J gene TRBJ2-7; D may be TRBD1 (6 bases). The material was peripheral blood, obtained in a trial of Ad26.COV2.S vaccine versus placebo. The sequence was obtained from a person between 18 and 65 years old who received the Ad26.COV2.S COVID-19 vaccine or a placebo. The CDR3 DNA sequence: TGTGCCAGTTTCTCGGGACAACTCTACGAGCAGTACTTC. It translates to CASFSGQLYEQYF.